This paragraph reports one T cell receptor beta chain. Its matching antigen is unknown. The CDR3 sequence is 14 residues long. Looked up from germline, CDR1 is MNHEY and CDR2 is SMNVEV (reference sequence). V lost 6 bases and J 1 base, leaving 11 bases between the germline ends. These data come from a study of PD-1 blockade in mismatch repair-deficient tumors. Turning to the study itself: Patients had 12 mismatch repair-deficient cancer types, all previously treated and progressing. Study-wide points: After pembrolizumab, tumor-resident clones rose rapidly, then generally contracted before radiologic responses.

Only in-frame clones appear in the TCRdb table, and some are missing; sequencing was by immunoSEQ multiplex PCR. The table shows 120,000 or so clones, with approximately 90% occurring only once. PCR or immunohistochemistry showed mismatch repair deficiency in every enrolled patient. This TCR was sampled from an adult with mismatch repair-deficient cancer. The chain joins TRBV27 to TRBJ2-3; D remains ambiguous. The sample consisted of peripheral blood, taken 44 weeks after starting pembrolizumab. CDR3 sequence (DNA): TGTGCCAGCAGCCGGCTATTCGGCACAGATACGCAGTATTTT. This gives the protein CASSRLFGTDTQYF.